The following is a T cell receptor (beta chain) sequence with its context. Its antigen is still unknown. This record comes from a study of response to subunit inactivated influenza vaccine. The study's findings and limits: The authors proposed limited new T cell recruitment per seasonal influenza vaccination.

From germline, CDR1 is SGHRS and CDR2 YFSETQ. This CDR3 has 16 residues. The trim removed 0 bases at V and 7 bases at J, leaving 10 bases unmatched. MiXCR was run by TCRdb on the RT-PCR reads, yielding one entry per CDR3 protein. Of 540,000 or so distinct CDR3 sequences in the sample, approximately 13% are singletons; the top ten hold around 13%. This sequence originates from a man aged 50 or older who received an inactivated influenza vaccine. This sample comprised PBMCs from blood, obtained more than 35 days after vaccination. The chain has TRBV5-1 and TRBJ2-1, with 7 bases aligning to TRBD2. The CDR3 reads CASSLALGGGRNEQFF. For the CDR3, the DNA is TGCGCCAGCAGCTTGGCATTGGGGGGAGGGCGTAATGAGCAGTTCTTC. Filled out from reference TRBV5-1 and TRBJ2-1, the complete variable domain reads KAGVTQTPRYLIKTRGQQVTLSCSPISGHRSVSWYQQTPGQGLQFLFEYFSETQRNKGNFPGRFSGRQFSNSRSEMNVSTLELGDSALYLCASSLALGGGRNEQFFGPGTRLTVL.